This TCR beta chain was documented in a study of radiation and T cells in renal cell carcinoma. The overall study: Nephrectomy followed 15 Gy stereotactic body radiation by 4 weeks.

The time point is: baseline pretreatment blood. Treatment reported: 15 Gy SBRT to primary tumor, nephrectomy 4 weeks later. After SBRT, blood was collected at 2 and 4 weeks, plus baseline. Produced via immunoSEQ multiplex PCR; TCRdb's table is partial and in-frame only. The table has approximately 150,000 clones, 88% seen once; the top ten hold 3.5% to 5%. The CDR3 length is 14 residues. Germline V gene lookup returns CDR1 KGHSH and CDR2 LQKENI. Trimming pared 1 base from V and 4 bases from J, leaving 8 bases between. This chain links TRBV18 with TRBJ2-1; D is unclear. This clonotype was sampled from a woman in her seventies with renal cell carcinoma. The sequencing used blood, collected from a patient whose treatment included radiotherapy and nephrectomy. CDR3 sequence reads: CASSPREGYNEQFF. CDR3 DNA sequence: TGTGCCAGCTCACCACGGGAAGGTTACAATGAGCAGTTCTTC.